What follows are 21 T cell receptor beta chains derived from one specimen sequenced in a study of OX40 agonist ivuxolimab in advanced cancers. Profiled with immunoSEQ multiplex PCR; TCRdb holds only in-frame clones, not every one. The repertoire holds 75,000 to 95,000 clones, less than 85% seen once, with 0.45% to 0.6% in the top ten. Material: CD4+ or CD8+ T cells sorted from blood, obtained in a trial of the OX40 agonist ivuxolimab. The receptors were gathered from an adult with an advanced solid tumor such as melanoma, head and neck, liver or kidney cancer.

V gene TRBV4-3 combines with J gene TRBJ1-6, with D unresolved. The CDR3 contains 15 residues. Trimming removed 0 bases from V and 9 bases from J, with 12 bases in between. Germline CDR1 LGHNA, CDR2 YSLEER. The CDR3 nucleotides are TGCGCCAGCAGCCAAGATCGGGTGGTAGGTTCACCCCTCCACTTT. The encoded protein is CASSQDRVVGSPLHF.

Notes on this clone: A junction boundary mismatches the germline segment, possibly from a read error. J is TRBJ2-5 and V is TRBV7-2, with unresolved D. The CDR3 totals 16 residues. In germline, CDR1 is SGHTA, CDR2 FQGNSA. For the CDR3, the DNA is TGTGCTAGCAGCTTAGTCACAGTTTTTGGGCGGGAGACCCAGTACTTC. Its translation is CASSLVTVFGRETQYF. Complete variable domain (other parts from reference TRBV7-2 and TRBJ2-5): GAGVSQSPSNKVTEKGKDVELRCDPISGHTALYWYRQSLGQGLEFLIYFQGNSAPDKSGLPSDRFSAERTGGSVSTLTIQRTQQEDSAVYLCASSLVTVFGRETQYFGPGTRLLVL.

The V gene is TRBV27, the J gene TRBJ1-2; 11 bases align to TRBD1. Trimming removed 6 bases from V and 3 bases from J; junction bases left unmatched: 6. Germline values: CDR1 MNHEY, CDR2 SMNVEV (reference sequence). The CDR3 has 15 amino acids. The CDR3 loop reads CASSTGDRGDYGYTF. CDR3 DNA: TGTGCCAGCAGCACAGGGGACAGGGGGGACTATGGCTACACCTTC.

This chain connects TRBV6-1 to TRBJ2-5, with 15 bases fitting TRBD2. V dropped 3 bases and J dropped 4; count of bases not matched to a gene: 6. The CDR3 is 17 amino acids. Germline CDR1 is MNHNS and CDR2 is SASEGT. The CDR3 nucleotides read TGTGCCAGCAGTGACTTCGGACTAGCGGGAGGGGGAGAGACCCAGTACTTC. This sequence encodes CASSDFGLAGGGETQYF.

The chain combines TRBV28 with TRBJ1-2; D might be TRBD1 (6 bases). V lost 5 bases and J lost 1, with 8 bases in between. The germline gives CDR1 MDHEN, CDR2 SYDVKM. This CDR3 spans 13 amino acids. The CDR3 DNA reads TGTGCCAGCAGTCTACAGGGTAACTATGGCTACACCTTC. Its translation: CASSLQGNYGYTF.

This chain joins TRBV19 and TRBJ2-1, with 10 bases lining up with TRBD2. In germline, CDR1 is LNHDA, CDR2 SQIVND (reference sequence). The V and J ends lost 10 bases and 5 bases, in that order; junction bases with no gene match: 8. The CDR3 contains 14 residues. In nucleotides, the CDR3 is TGTGCCACCTCTCGGACTAGCGGAAACAATGAGCAGTTCTTC. It translates to CATSRTSGNNEQFF.

A single count supports this clone. The J gene is TRBJ1-1, the V gene TRBV5-1, with TRBD1 as a possible D gene (6 bases). Per germline, CDR1 SGHRS and CDR2 YFSETQ. The V and J ends lost 7 bases and 5 bases respectively, with 18 bases between them. The CDR3 contains 14 residues. CDR3 protein: CASGTGTSGTEAFF. The DNA of the CDR3 is TGCGCCAGCGGGACCGGGACAAGTGGAACTGAAGCTTTCTTT.

The chain couples TRBV7-8 to TRBJ2-5; the D is unclear. Deletions cut 1 base from V and 3 bases from J, with 15 bases between. The CDR3 runs to 16 residues. Germline V gene data show CDR1 as SGHVS and CDR2 as FQNEAQ. CDR3 sequence (DNA): TGTGCCAGCAGCTTAGTGGGGTTTTTACAGAAAGAGACCCAGTACTTC. This encodes CASSLVGFLQKETQYF.

The chain combines TRBV25-1 with TRBJ2-3; 12 bases fit TRBD2. The trim removed 4 bases at V and 3 bases at J, leaving 5 bases unmatched. From germline, CDR1 is MGHDK and CDR2 SYGVNS. The CDR3 is made up of 16 amino acids. The CDR3: CASSGTSGKRTDTQYF. CDR3 nucleotides: TGTGCCAGCAGTGGGACTAGCGGGAAACGGACAGATACGCAGTATTTT.

The V gene is TRBV19, the J gene TRBJ2-6; D may be TRBD2 (7 bases). This CDR3 has 18 residues. The germline gives CDR1 LNHDA, CDR2 SQIVND (reference sequence). Trimming took off 1 base at V and 1 base at J, with 14 bases between the two ends. This CDR3 reads CASSIAGGTRSGANVLTF. CDR3 bases: TGTGCCAGTAGTATAGCGGGGGGCACCCGTTCTGGGGCCAACGTCCTGACTTTC. Supplemented by reference TRBV19 and TRBJ2-6, the full variable domain reads DGGITQSPKYLFRKEGQNVTLSCEQNLNHDAMYWYRQDPGQGLRLIYYSQIVNDFQKGDIAEGYSVSREKKESFPLTVTSAQKNPTAFYLCASSIAGGTRSGANVLTFGAGSRLTVL.

The rearrangement uses TRBV28 and TRBJ2-7; 9 bases agree with TRBD1. CDR1 and CDR2 (germline): MDHEN, SYDVKM. The CDR3 has 13 residues. Unmatched junction bases numbered 7, after V lost 9 bases and J lost 4 bases. This chain's CDR3 is CASQGQGPYEQYF. Written as DNA, the CDR3 is TGTGCCAGTCAGGGACAGGGACCATACGAGCAGTACTTC.

In regard to this clone: This sample also contains other DNA sequences that code for the same CDR3. The chain joins TRBV29-1 to TRBJ2-5; 7 bases line up with TRBD1. Germline V lookup: CDR1 SQVTM, CDR2 ANQGSEA. The CDR3 has 15 amino acids. The V segment lost 0 bases and the J segment 5 bases; nucleotides outside the gene matches: 9. The CDR3 nucleotides read TGCAGCGTTGAAGAAGGGGGCAGGGGTGGGGAGACCCAGTACTTC. It encodes CSVEEGGRGGETQYF.

The V gene is TRBV27, the J gene TRBJ2-1; 7 nucleotides align to TRBD2. Germline CDR1 and CDR2: MNHEY and SMNVEV (reference sequence). V gave up 5 bases and J gave up 5 bases; unmatched junction bases: 15. The CDR3 totals 17 residues. CDR3 coding DNA: TGTGCCAGCAGTCCCAGGGCTAGCGGTCGACTCCACAATGAGCAGTTCTTC. As protein: CASSPRASGRLHNEQFF.

The V and J genes are TRBV2 and TRBJ1-1, with TRBD1 matching 12 bases. Trimming took 8 bases from V and 7 from J; bases not matched to a gene: 8. CDR1 is SNHLY and CDR2 is FYNNEI in the germline V gene. The CDR3 loop spans 14 amino acids. The CDR3 protein is CASGTGGALNEAFF. Here the CDR3 DNA reads TGTGCCAGCGGGACAGGGGGCGCTTTGAATGAAGCTTTCTTT.

This clone was found once. This chain connects TRBV9 to TRBJ2-7; the D is unclear. Germline V gene sequence: CDR1 SGDLS, CDR2 YYNGEE. Trimming took off 0 bases at V and 2 bases at J, with 12 bases between the two ends. The CDR3 consists of 15 residues. CDR3 sequence reads: CASSVVPSEAYEQYF. In DNA form, the CDR3 reads TGTGCCAGCAGCGTAGTTCCCAGTGAGGCCTACGAGCAGTACTTC.

The CDR3 is CASSVRAAGFRETQYF. CDR3 nucleotide sequence: TGTGCCAGCAGCGTCCGGGCGGCAGGGTTTCGAGAGACCCAGTACTTC. V usage is TRBV9 and J usage is TRBJ2-5; a weak D match, TRBD1 (5 bases). Per germline, CDR1 SGDLS and CDR2 YYNGEE. The CDR3 has 16 residues. V lost 2 bases and J lost 4, with 18 bases in between.

The J gene is TRBJ2-1, the V gene TRBV7-6; 10 bases are shared with TRBD2. This CDR3 spans 15 amino acids. The J segment lost 9 bases and the V segment lost 3 bases, leaving 8 bases of the junction unmatched. The germline V gene encodes CDR1 SGHVS and CDR2 FNYEAQ. The CDR3 region has the DNA TGTGCCAGCAGCTTGGCGTCCAGCGGGGGGGGTGAGCAGTTCTTC. Its translation is CASSLASSGGGEQFF.

Turning to this clone: It is likely a read error, because the conserved phenylalanine at the end of the CDR3 is missing. The J gene is TRBJ1-2, the V gene TRBV7-6, with 7 positions matching TRBD1. Looked up from germline, CDR1 is SGHVS and CDR2 is FNYEAQ. This CDR3 comprises 18 residues. The junction had 16 bases not matched to a gene; V was cut back by 5 bases and J by 1 base. CDR3: CASSESSPGGTVNYGYTL. The DNA of the CDR3 is TGTGCCAGCAGCGAATCGTCTCCCGGGGGGACAGTTAACTATGGCTACACCCTC.

In this sample, this clone turned up a few times. The V gene is TRBV6-5, the J gene TRBJ1-1; a possible D gene is TRBD1 (6 bases). The CDR3 length is 14 residues. Germline CDR1 reads MNHEY; CDR2 reads SVGAGI. With 6 bases removed from V and 1 base from J, the gap between germline ends came to 12 bases. CDR3 amino acids: CASSVQGWNTEAFF. CDR3 nucleotide sequence: TGTGCCAGCAGCGTACAGGGATGGAACACTGAAGCTTTCTTT.

The gene calls are TRBV19 and TRBJ1-5; 9 bases map to TRBD1. The V gene's germline CDR1 is LNHDA and CDR2 SQIVND (reference sequence). V lost 6 bases to trimming and J lost 4 bases; unmatched junction nucleotides: 7. This CDR3 is 15 amino acids long. The CDR3: CASSKDRGPNQPQHF. DNA of the CDR3: TGTGCCAGTAGCAAGGACAGGGGACCAAATCAGCCCCAGCATTTT.

The rearrangement joins TRBV2 to TRBJ2-7; D gene uncertain. The V gene lost 7 bases and the J gene lost 0 bases, with 10 bases spanning the gap. The CDR3 totals 13 residues. Germline loops: CDR1 SNHLY, CDR2 FYNNEI. CDR3 residues: CASIRDISYEQYF. The CDR3 bases are TGTGCCAGCATACGAGACATCTCCTACGAGCAGTACTTC.